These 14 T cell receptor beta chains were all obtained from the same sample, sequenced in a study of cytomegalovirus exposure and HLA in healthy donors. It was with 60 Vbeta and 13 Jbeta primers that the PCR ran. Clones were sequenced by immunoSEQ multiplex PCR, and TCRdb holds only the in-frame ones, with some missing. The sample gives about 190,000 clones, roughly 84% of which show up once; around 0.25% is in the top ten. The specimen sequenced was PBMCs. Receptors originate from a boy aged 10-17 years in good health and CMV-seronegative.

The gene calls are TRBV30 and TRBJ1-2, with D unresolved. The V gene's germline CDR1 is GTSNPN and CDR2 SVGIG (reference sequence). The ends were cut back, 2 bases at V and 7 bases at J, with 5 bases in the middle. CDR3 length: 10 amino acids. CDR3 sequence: CAWSSGGYTF. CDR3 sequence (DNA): TGTGCCTGGAGTTCAGGTGGCTACACCTTC.

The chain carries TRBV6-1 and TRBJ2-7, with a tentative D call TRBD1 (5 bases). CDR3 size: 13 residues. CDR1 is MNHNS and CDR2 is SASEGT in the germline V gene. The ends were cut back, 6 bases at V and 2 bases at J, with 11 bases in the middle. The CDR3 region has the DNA TGTGCCAGCAGGGCAGGGTTTCCCTACGAGCAGTACTTC. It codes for CASRAGFPYEQYF.

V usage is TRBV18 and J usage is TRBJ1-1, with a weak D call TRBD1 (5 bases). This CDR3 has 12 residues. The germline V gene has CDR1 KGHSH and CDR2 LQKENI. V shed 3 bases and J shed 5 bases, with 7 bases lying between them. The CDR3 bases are TGTGCCAGCTCACCGCAGGGAACTGAAGCTTTCTTT. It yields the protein CASSPQGTEAFF.

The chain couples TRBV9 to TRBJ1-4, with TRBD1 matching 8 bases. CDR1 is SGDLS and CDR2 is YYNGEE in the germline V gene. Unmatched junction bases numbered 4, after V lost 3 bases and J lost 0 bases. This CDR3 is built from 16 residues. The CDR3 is CASSEGQVATNEKLFF. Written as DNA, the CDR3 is TGTGCCAGCAGCGAGGGACAGGTGGCAACTAATGAAAAACTGTTTTTT.

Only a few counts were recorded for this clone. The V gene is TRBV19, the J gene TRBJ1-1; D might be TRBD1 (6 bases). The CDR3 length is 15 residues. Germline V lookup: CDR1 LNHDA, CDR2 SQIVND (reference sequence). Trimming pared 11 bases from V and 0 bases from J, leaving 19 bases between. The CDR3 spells CACRGRSNMNTEAFF. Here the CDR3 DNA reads TGTGCCTGCAGGGGCCGATCCAACATGAACACTGAAGCTTTCTTT.

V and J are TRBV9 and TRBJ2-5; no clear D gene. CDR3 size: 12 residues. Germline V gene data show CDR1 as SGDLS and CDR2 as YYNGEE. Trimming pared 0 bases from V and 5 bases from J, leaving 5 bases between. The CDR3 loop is CASSVAGETQYF. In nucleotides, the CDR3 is TGTGCCAGCAGCGTAGCCGGGGAGACCCAGTACTTC. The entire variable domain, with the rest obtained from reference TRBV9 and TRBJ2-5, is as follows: DSGVTQTPKHLITATGQRVTLRCSPRSGDLSVYWYQQSLDQGLQFLIQYYNGEERAKGNILERFSAQQFPDLHSELNLSSLELGDSALYFCASSVAGETQYFGPGTRLLVL.

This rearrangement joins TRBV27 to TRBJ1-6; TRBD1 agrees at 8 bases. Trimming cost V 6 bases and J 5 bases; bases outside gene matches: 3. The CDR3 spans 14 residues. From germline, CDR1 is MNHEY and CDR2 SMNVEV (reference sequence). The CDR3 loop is CASRIQGDNSPLHF. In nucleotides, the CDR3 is TGTGCCAGCAGGATACAGGGGGATAATTCACCCCTCCACTTT.

CDR3 in amino acids: CASSEGRTLHF. The CDR3 DNA sequence: TGTGCCAGCAGTGAGGGCCGCACCCTCCACTTT. The J gene is TRBJ1-6, the V gene TRBV6-1; D not certain. The germline V and J ends were trimmed by 3 bases and 14 bases, with 8 bases remaining between them. Germline CDR1 is MNHNS and CDR2 is SASEGT. This CDR3 comprises 11 residues.

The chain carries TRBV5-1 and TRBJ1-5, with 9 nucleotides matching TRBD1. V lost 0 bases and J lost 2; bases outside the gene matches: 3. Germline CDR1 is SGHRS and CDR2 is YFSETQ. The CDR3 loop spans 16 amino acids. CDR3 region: CASSLGDREGNQPQHF. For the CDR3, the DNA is TGCGCCAGCAGCTTGGGGGACAGGGAAGGCAATCAGCCCCAGCATTTT.

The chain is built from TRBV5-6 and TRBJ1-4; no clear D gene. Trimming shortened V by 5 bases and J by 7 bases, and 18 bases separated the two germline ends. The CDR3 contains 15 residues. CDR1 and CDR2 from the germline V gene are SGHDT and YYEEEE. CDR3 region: CASSSVFWTSEKLFF. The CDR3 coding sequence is TGTGCCAGCAGTTCGGTATTTTGGACTTCTGAAAAACTGTTTTTT. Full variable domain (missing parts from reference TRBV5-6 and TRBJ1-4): DAGVTQSPTHLIKTRGQQVTLRCSPKSGHDTVSWYQQALGQGPQFIFQYYEEEERQRGNFPDRFSGHQFPNYSSELNVNALLLGDSALYLCASSSVFWTSEKLFFGSGTQLSVL.

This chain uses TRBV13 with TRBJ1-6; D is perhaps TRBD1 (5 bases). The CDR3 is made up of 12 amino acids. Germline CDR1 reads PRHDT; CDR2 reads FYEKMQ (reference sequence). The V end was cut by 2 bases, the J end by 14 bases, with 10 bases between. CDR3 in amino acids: CASSLHPTALHF. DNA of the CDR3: TGTGCCAGCAGCTTACACCCGACAGCCCTCCACTTT.

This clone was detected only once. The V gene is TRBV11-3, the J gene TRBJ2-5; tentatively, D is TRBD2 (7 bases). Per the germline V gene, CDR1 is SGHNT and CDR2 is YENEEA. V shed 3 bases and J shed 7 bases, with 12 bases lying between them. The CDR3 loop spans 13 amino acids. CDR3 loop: CASSFGLGGTQYF. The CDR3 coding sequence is TGTGCCAGCAGCTTCGGACTAGGGGGGACCCAGTACTTC.

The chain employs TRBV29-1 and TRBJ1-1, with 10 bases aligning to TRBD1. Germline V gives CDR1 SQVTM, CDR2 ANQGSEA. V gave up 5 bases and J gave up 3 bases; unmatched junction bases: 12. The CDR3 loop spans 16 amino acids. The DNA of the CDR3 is TGCAGCGTTTCCCCGGGACAGGGGCGGTCGTACACTGAAGCTTTCTTT. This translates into CSVSPGQGRSYTEAFF. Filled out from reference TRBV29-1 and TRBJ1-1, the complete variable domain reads SAVISQKPSRDICQRGTSLTIQCQVDSQVTMMFWYRQQPGQSLTLIATANQGSEATYESGFVIDKFPISRPNLTFSTLTVSNMSPEDSSIYLCSVSPGQGRSYTEAFFGQGTRLTVV.

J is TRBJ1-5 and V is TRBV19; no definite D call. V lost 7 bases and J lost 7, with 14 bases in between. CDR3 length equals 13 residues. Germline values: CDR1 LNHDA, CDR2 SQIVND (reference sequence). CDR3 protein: CASTDEGVQPQHF. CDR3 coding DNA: TGTGCCAGTACGGATGAGGGAGTCCAGCCCCAGCATTTT.